The clone carrying this TCR beta chain is classed as medium-sized. Its antigen is unknown. CDR1 SGHTA and CDR2 FQGNSA come from the germline V gene. CDR3 length equals 18 residues. Germline trimming cut 5 bases from V and 0 bases from J; bases unmatched to any gene: 15. Time point indicated: late sampling 161 to 241 days after vaccination in a few convalescent patients. Each CDR3 protein is one row after TCRdb ran MiXCR on the PCR reads. Among tens of thousands of distinct CDR3 sequences listed, about 47% were seen once. The sample originates from a study of vaccination and CD4 T cells after COVID-19. Study-wide background: Samples taken post-COVID came a median 101 days after diagnosis, ranging from 35 to 161. Broader study findings: No early post-infection timepoints were studied, and convalescent patients studied were relatively few. Median reactive clonotypes, those recognizing SARS-CoV-2, rose from roughly 19 to 38, not significantly.

V usage is TRBV7-2 and J usage is TRBJ2-7, with 8 nucleotides matching TRBD1. This sequence was found in a human donor who had recovered from COVID-19. The source material was CD4+ T cells from blood, sampled about 7 months after SARS-CoV-2 vaccination. DNA of the CDR3: TGTGCCAGCAGCCTCCGGGCCAGCGGTCAGGGGGCCTCCTACGAGCAGTACTTC. Protein product: CASSLRASGQGASYEQYF.